This T cell receptor beta chain was recovered during a study of early stage breast cancer tumors. The length of the CDR3 is 16 residues. Looked up from germline, CDR1 is SGHNT and CDR2 is YYREEE (reference sequence). Trimming cost V 5 bases and J 4 bases, with 21 bases left between them. Each sample had two DNA replicates, approximately 0.49 ug blood or 1.5 ug tissue. The method was immunoSEQ multiplex PCR; TCRdb's version includes in-frame clones alone and lacks a portion of them. This table has tens of thousands of clones, 55% to 75% appearing once. The sample consisted of blood. The chain combines TRBV5-4 with TRBJ1-2; D may be TRBD1 (5 bases). The TCR sequence derives from a person in their fifties with breast cancer. The CDR3 DNA follows: TGTGCCAGCAGTCGCGGGACCGTCCCTGAGGTCTATGGCTACACCTTC. Amino acids: CASSRGTVPEVYGYTF.